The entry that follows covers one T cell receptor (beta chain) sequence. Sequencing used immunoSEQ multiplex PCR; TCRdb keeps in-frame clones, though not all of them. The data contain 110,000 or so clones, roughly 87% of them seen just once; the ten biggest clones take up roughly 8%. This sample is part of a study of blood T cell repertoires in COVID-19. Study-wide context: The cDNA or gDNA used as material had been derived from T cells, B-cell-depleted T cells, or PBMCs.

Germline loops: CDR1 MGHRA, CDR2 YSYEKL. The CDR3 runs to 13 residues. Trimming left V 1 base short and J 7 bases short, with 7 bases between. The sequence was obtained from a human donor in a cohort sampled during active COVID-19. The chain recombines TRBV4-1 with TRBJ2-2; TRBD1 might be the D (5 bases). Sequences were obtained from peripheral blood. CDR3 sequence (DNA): TGCGCCAGCAGCCAAGGACAGATCGGGGAGCTGTTTTTT. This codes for CASSQGQIGELFF.